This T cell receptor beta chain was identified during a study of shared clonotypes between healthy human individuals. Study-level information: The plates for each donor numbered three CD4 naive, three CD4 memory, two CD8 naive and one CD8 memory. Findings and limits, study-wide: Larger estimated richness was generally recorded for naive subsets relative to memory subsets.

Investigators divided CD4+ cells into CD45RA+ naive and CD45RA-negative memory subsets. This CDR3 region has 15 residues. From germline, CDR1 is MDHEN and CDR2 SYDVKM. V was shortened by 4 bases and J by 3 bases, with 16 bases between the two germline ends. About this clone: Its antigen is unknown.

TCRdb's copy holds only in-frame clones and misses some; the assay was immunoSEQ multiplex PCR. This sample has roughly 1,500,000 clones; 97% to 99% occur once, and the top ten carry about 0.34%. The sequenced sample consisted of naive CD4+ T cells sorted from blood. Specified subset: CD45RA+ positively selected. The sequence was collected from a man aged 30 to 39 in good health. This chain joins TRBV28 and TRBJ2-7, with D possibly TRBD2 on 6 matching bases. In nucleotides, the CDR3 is TGTGCCAGCAGTTCCACCGGGACTGGGTTCTACGAGCAGTACTTC. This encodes CASSSTGTGFYEQYF. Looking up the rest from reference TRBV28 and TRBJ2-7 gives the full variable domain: DVKVTQSSRYLVKRTGEKVFLECVQDMDHENMFWYRQDPGLGLRLIYFSYDVKMKEKGDIPEGYSVSREKKERFSLILESASTNQTSMYLCASSSTGTGFYEQYFGPGTRLTVT.